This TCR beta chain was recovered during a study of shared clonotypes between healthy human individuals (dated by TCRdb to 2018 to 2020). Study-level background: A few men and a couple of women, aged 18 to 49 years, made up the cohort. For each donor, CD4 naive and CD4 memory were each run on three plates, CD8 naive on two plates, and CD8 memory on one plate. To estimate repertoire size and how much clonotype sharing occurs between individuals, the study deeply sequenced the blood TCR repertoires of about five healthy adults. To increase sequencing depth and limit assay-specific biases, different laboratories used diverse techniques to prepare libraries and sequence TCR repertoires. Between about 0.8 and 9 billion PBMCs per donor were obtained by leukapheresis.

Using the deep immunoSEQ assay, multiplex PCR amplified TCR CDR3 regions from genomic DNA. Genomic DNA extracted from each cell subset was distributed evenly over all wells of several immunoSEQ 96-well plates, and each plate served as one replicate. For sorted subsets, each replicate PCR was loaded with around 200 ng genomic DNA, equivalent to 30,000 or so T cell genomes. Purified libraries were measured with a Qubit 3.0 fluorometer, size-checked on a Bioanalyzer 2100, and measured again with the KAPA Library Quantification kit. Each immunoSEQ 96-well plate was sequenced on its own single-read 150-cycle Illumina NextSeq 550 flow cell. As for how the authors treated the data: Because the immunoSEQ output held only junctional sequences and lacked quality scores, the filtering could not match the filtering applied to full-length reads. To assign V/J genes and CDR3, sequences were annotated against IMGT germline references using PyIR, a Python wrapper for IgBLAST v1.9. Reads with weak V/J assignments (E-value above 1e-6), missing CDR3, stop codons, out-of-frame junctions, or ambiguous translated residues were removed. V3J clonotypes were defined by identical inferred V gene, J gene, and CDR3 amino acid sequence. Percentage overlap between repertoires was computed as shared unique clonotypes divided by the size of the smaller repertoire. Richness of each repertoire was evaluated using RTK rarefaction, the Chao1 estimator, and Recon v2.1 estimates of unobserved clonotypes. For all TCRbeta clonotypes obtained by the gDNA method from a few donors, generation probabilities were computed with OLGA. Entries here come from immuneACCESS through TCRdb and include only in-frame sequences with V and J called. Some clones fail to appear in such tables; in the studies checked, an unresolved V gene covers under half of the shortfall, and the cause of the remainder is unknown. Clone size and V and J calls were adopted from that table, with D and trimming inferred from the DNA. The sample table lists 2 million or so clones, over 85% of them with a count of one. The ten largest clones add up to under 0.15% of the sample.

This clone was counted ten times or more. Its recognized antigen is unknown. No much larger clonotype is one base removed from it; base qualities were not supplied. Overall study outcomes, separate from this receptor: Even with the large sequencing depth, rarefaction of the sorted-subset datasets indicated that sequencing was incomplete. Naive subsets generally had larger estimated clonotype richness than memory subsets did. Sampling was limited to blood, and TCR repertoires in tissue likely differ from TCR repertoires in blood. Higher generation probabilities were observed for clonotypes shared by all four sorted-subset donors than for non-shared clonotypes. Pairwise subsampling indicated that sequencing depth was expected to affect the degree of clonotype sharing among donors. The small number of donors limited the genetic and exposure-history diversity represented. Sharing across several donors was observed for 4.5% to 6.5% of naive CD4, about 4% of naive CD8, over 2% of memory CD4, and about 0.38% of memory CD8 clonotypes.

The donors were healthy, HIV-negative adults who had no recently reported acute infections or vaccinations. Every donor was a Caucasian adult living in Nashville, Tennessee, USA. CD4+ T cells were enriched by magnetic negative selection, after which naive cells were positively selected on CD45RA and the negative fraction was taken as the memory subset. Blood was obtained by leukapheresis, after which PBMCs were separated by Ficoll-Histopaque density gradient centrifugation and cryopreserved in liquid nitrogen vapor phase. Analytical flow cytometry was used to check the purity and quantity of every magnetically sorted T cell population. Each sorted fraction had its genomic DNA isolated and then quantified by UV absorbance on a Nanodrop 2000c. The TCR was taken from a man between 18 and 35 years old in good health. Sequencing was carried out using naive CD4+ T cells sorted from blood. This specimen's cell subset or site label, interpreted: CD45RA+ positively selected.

The CDR3 reads as follows: CASSQVTGVTGELFF. The nucleotide sequence reads as follows: TGCGCCAGCAGCCAAGTTACAGGGGTTACCGGGGAGCTGTTTTTT. The chain is assembled from TRBV4-1 and TRBJ2-2; 7 central bases correspond to TRBD1. Clipping removes 1 base from V and 5 bases from J, with 4 as the unmatched junction base count. The cysteine opens and the phenylalanine closes a CDR3 of 15 amino acids. The kept DNA is CDR3 alone, 45 bases in frame from the first base. The germline V gene provides CDR1 MGHRA and CDR2 YSYEKL.